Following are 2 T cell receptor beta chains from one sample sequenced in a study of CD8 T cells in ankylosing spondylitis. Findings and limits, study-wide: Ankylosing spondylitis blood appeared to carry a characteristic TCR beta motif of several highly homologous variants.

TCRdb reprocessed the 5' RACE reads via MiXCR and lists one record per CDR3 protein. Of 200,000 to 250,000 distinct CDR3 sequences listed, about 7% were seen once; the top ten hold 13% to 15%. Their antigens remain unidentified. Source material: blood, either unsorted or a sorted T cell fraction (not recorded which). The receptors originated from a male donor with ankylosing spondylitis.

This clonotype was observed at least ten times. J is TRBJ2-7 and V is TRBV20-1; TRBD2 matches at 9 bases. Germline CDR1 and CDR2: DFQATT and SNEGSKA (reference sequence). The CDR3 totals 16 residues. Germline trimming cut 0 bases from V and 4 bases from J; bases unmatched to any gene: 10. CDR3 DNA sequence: TGCAGTGCTAGAGATCTCCAGCGGGGGGTTATTTACGAGCAGTACTTC. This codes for CSARDLQRGVIYEQYF.

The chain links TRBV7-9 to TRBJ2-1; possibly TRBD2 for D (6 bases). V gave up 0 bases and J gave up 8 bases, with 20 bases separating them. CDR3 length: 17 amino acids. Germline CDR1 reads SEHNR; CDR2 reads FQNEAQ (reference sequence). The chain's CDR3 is CASSLAPGFREKDEQFF. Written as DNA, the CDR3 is TGTGCCAGCAGCTTAGCGCCGGGATTCCGGGAGAAGGATGAGCAGTTCTTC.